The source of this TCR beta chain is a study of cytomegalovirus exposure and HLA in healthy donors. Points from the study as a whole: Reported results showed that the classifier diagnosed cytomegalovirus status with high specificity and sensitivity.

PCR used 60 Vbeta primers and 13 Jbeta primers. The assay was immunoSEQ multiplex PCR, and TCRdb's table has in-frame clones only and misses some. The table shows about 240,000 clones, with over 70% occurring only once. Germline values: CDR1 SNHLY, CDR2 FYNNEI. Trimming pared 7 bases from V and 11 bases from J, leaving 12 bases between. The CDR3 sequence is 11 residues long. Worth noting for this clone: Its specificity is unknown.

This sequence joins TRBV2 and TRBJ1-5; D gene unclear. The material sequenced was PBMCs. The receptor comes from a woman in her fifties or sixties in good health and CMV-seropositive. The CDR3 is CASKYGRAQHF. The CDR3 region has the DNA TGTGCCAGCAAATATGGGAGGGCCCAGCATTTT.